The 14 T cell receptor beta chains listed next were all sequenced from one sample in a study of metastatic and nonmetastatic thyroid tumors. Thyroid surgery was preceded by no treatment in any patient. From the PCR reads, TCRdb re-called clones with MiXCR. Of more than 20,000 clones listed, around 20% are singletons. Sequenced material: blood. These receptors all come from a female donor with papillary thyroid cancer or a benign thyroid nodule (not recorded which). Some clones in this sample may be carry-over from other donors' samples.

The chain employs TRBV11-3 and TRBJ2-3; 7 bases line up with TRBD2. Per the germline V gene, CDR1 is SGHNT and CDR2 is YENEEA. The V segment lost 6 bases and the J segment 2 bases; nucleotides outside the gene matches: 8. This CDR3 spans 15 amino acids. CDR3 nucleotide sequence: TGTGCCAGCAGTTCTGGCGGGGGTAACACAGATACGCAGTATTTT. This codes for CASSSGGGNTDTQYF. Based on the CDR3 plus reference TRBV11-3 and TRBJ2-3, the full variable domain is EAGVVQSPRYKIIEKKQPVAFWCNPISGHNTLYWYLQNLGQGPELLIRYENEEAVDDSQLPKDRFSAERLKGVDSTLKIQPAELGDSAVYLCASSSGGGNTDTQYFGPGTRLTVL.

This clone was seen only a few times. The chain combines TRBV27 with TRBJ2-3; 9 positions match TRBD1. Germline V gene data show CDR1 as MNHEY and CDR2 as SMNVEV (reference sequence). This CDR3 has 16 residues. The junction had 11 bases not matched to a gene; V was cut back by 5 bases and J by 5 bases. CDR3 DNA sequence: TGTGCCAGCAGTGACAGGGGGTCCTTATGGGGAGATACGCAGTATTTT. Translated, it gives CASSDRGSLWGDTQYF.

CDR3 sequence (DNA): TGTGCCAGCAGTTTGAGGACAGGGCGTCGAGGCTACACCTTC. This translates into CASSLRTGRRGYTF. The J gene is TRBJ1-2, the V gene TRBV28; TRBD1 agrees at 8 bases. V trimming: 3 bases; J trimming: 8 bases; junction bases outside the gene matches: 8. This CDR3 spans 14 amino acids. Germline CDR1 MDHEN, CDR2 SYDVKM.

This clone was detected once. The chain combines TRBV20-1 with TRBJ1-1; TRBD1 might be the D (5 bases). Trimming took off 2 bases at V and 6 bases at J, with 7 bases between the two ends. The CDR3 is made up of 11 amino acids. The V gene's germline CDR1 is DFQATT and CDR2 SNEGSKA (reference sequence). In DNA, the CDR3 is TGCAGTGCTAGAAGGGGTCCTGAAGCTTTCTTT. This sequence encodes CSARRGPEAFF.

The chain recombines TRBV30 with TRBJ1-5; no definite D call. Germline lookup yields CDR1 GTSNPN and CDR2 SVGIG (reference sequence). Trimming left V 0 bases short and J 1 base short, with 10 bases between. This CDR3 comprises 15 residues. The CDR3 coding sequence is TGTGCCTGGAGTGTAGGGTACACCAGCAATCAGCCCCAGCATTTT. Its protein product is CAWSVGYTSNQPQHF.

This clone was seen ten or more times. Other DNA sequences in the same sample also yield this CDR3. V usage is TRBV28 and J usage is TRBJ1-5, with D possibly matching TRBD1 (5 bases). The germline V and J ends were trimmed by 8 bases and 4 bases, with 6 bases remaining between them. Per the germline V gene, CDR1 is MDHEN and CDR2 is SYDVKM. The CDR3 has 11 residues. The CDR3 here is CASQGNQPQHF. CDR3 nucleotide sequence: TGTGCCAGCCAGGGTAATCAGCCCCAGCATTTT.

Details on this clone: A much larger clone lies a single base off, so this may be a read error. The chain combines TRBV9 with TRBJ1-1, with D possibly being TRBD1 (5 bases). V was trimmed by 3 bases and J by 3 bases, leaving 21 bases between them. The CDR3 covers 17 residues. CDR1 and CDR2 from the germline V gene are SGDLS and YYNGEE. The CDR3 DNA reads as TGTGCCAGCAGCGGACCAGGGAGGCGGTACTCGGACACTGAAGCTTTCTTT. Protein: CASSGPGRRYSDTEAFF.

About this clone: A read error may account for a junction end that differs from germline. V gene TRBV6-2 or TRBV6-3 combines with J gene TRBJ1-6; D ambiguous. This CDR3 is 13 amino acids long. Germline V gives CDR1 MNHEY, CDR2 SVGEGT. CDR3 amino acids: CAISEESNSPLHF. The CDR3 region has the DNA TGTGCCATCAGTGAAGAGAGTAACTCACCCCTCCACTTT.

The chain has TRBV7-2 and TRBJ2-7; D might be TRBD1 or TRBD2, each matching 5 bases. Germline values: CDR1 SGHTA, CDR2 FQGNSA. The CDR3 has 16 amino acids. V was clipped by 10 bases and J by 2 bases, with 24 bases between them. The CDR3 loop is CAIRVGLADLTYEQYF. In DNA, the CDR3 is TGTGCCATCAGGGTGGGGCTAGCTGATCTAACCTACGAGCAGTACTTC. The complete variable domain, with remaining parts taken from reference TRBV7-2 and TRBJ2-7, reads GAGVSQSPSNKVTEKGKDVELRCDPISGHTALYWYRQSLGQGLEFLIYFQGNSAPDKSGLPSDRFSAERTGGSVSTLTIQRTQQEDSAVYLCAIRVGLADLTYEQYFGPGTRLTVT.

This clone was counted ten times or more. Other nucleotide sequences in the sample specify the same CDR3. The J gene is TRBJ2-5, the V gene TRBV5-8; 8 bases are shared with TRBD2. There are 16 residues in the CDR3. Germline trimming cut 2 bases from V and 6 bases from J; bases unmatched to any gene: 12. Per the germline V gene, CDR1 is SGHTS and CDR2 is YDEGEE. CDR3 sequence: CASSFGTAGVRKTQYF. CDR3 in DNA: TGTGCCAGCAGCTTTGGTACAGCGGGAGTACGGAAGACCCAGTACTTC.

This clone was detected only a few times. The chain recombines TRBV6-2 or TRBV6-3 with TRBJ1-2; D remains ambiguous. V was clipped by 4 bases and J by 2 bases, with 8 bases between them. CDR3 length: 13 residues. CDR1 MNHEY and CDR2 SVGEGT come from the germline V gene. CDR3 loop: CASSSSNNYGYTF. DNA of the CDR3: TGTGCCAGCAGTTCGTCAAACAACTATGGCTACACCTTC.

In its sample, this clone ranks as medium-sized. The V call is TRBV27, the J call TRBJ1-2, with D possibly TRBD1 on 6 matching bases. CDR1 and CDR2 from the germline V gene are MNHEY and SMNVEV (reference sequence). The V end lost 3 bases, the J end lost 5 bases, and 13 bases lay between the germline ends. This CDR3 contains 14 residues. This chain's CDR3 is CASSFAGAVYGYTF. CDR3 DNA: TGTGCCAGCAGTTTTGCAGGGGCAGTATATGGCTACACCTTC.

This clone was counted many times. CDR3 in DNA: TGCAGTGCCCCCGGGGGAGGGCAGACTAGCGGGATGTCCTACGAGCAGTACTTC. It yields the protein CSAPGGGQTSGMSYEQYF. The chain links TRBV20-1 to TRBJ2-7; 11 nucleotides line up with TRBD2. Germline V gene lookup returns CDR1 DFQATT and CDR2 SNEGSKA (reference sequence). CDR3 length: 18 residues. The V segment lost 6 bases and the J segment 1 base; nucleotides outside the gene matches: 17.

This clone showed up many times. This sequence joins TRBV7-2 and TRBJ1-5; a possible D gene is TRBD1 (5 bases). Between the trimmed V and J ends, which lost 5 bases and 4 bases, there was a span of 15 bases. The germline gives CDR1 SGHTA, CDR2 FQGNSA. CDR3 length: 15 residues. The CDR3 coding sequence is TGTGCCAGCAGCGCCCCGGGAGGACAAAATCAGCCCCAGCATTTT. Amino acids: CASSAPGGQNQPQHF. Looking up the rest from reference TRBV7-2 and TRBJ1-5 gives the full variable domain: GAGVSQSPSNKVTEKGKDVELRCDPISGHTALYWYRQSLGQGLEFLIYFQGNSAPDKSGLPSDRFSAERTGGSVSTLTIQRTQQEDSAVYLCASSAPGGQNQPQHFGDGTRLSIL.